One sample yielded the 17 T cell receptor beta chains listed below, sequenced in a study of response to subunit inactivated influenza vaccine. One entry per CDR3 protein results from TCRdb running MiXCR on the RT-PCR reads. Among 590,000 or so distinct CDR3 sequences, approximately 15% were seen once, and the ten largest hold approximately 7.6%. Sequenced material: PBMCs from blood, taken 14 to 15 days before vaccination. The receptors derive from a man aged 45 to 65 who received an inactivated influenza vaccine.

This clonotype was counted many times. The chain links TRBV28 to TRBJ2-7; D remains unclear. The CDR3 contains 13 residues. Looked up from germline, CDR1 is MDHEN and CDR2 is SYDVKM. The V gene lost 2 bases and the J gene lost 6 bases, with 11 bases spanning the gap. In nucleotides, the CDR3 is TGTGCCAGCAGTTTAGTCCCCGGTTCCGAGCAGTACTTC. Translating gives CASSLVPGSEQYF.

This clonotype has just a few counts. The J gene is TRBJ1-3, the V gene TRBV5-1; D unclear. The CDR3 consists of 14 residues. The V end lost 1 base, the J end lost 3 bases, and 8 bases lay between the germline ends. In germline, CDR1 is SGHRS, CDR2 YFSETQ. Here the CDR3 DNA reads TGCGCCAGCAGCTTGATGCCGGATGGAAACACCATATATTTT. It encodes CASSLMPDGNTIYF. Complete variable domain (other parts from reference TRBV5-1 and TRBJ1-3): KAGVTQTPRYLIKTRGQQVTLSCSPISGHRSVSWYQQTPGQGLQFLFEYFSETQRNKGNFPGRFSGRQFSNSRSEMNVSTLELGDSALYLCASSLMPDGNTIYFGEGSWLTVV.

This clonotype was observed a few times. The chain uses TRBV5-1 and TRBJ2-7, with TRBD1 as a possible D gene (6 bases). V lost 0 bases to trimming and J lost 2 bases, with 12 bases between them. Germline V lookup: CDR1 SGHRS, CDR2 YFSETQ. There are 15 residues in the CDR3. In nucleotides, the CDR3 is TGCGCCAGCAGCTTGGCAGACAGGTCAACCTACGAGCAGTACTTC. Protein product: CASSLADRSTYEQYF. The whole variable domain, filled in from reference TRBV5-1 and TRBJ2-7, reads KAGVTQTPRYLIKTRGQQVTLSCSPISGHRSVSWYQQTPGQGLQFLFEYFSETQRNKGNFPGRFSGRQFSNSRSEMNVSTLELGDSALYLCASSLADRSTYEQYFGPGTRLTVT.

This clonotype was counted between two and nine times. The V call is TRBV5-1, the J call TRBJ2-1; D uncertain. The CDR3 is 13 amino acids. The germline V gene has CDR1 SGHRS and CDR2 YFSETQ. Trimming removed 1 base from V and 8 bases from J, with 10 bases in between. The CDR3 sequence is CASSLPAIDEQFF. The CDR3 DNA reads as TGCGCCAGCAGCTTGCCCGCTATCGATGAGCAGTTCTTC.

This clonotype was seen a few times. The chain couples TRBV5-1 to TRBJ2-7, with TRBD1 matching over 7 bases. Losses at the gene ends were 1 base for V and 6 bases for J; bases not matched to a gene: 7. The V gene's germline CDR1 is SGHRS and CDR2 YFSETQ. The CDR3 contains 14 residues. The CDR3 sequence: CASSLWDSTFEQYF. DNA for the CDR3: TGCGCCAGCAGCTTGTGGGACAGCACCTTCGAGCAGTACTTC. The whole variable domain, remainder taken from reference TRBV5-1 and TRBJ2-7, is KAGVTQTPRYLIKTRGQQVTLSCSPISGHRSVSWYQQTPGQGLQFLFEYFSETQRNKGNFPGRFSGRQFSNSRSEMNVSTLELGDSALYLCASSLWDSTFEQYFGPGTRLTVT.

This chain connects TRBV7-2 to TRBJ2-7, with TRBD1 identical over 7 bases. CDR1 and CDR2 from the germline V gene are SGHTA and FQGNSA. The CDR3 sequence is 14 residues long. Losses at the gene ends were 1 base for V and 6 bases for J; bases not matched to a gene: 6. DNA of the CDR3: TGTGCCAGCAGCTTAGGCCGGGACAGTTTCGAGCAGTACTTC. Translating gives CASSLGRDSFEQYF.

The chain joins TRBV7-2 to TRBJ2-7; maybe TRBD2 (7 bases). The CDR3 runs to 16 residues. V lost 1 base and J 3 bases, leaving 16 bases between the germline ends. Germline values: CDR1 SGHTA, CDR2 FQGNSA. The CDR3, as DNA: TGTGCCAGCAGCTTAGTGGCGGGGGCTGGGGACTACGAGCAGTACTTC. It specifies CASSLVAGAGDYEQYF.

V and J are TRBV11-2 and TRBJ2-7; D possibly matches TRBD1 or TRBD2 (6 bases each). The CDR3 is made up of 15 amino acids. The V gene's germline CDR1 is SGHAT and CDR2 FQNNGV. Trimming left V 4 bases short and J 3 bases short, with 16 bases between. CDR3 in DNA: TGTGCCAGCAGCTGGGGGGCCGTGACCAACTACGAGCAGTACTTC. It is translated as CASSWGAVTNYEQYF.

CDR3 sequence (DNA): TGCAGTGCCAATGTCGGTAGTCACGAGCAGTACTTC. Its translation: CSANVGSHEQYF. This rearrangement joins TRBV20-1 to TRBJ2-7, with D unresolved. This CDR3 contains 12 residues. V shed 6 bases and J shed 5 bases, with 14 bases lying between them. CDR1 is DFQATT and CDR2 is SNEGSKA in the germline V gene (reference sequence).

The sample holds a few counts of this clonotype. This chain joins TRBV2 and TRBJ2-7; D not certain. V was shortened by 3 bases and J by 0 bases, with 12 bases between the two germline ends. The CDR3 runs 15 residues. From germline, CDR1 is SNHLY and CDR2 FYNNEI. In DNA form, the CDR3 reads TGTGCCAGCAGTGAGGCCACGACTCCCTCCTACGAGCAGTACTTC. Translation: CASSEATTPSYEQYF.

This clonotype was seen a handful of times. The chain carries TRBV3-1 and TRBJ2-7, with TRBD1 identical over 7 bases. The CDR3 spans 15 residues. CDR1 is LGHDT, CDR2 YNNKEL, per germline (reference sequence). V lost 3 bases and J lost 7; bases outside the gene matches: 12. CDR3 in amino acids: CASSQVQGRWGEQYF. For the CDR3, the DNA is TGTGCCAGCAGCCAGGTACAGGGGCGGTGGGGGGAGCAGTACTTC.

This clonotype was seen more than once but under ten times. The chain joins TRBV6-2 or TRBV6-3 to TRBJ1-5, with 9 bases identical to TRBD1. Germline V gene sequence: CDR1 MNHEY, CDR2 SVGEGT. The CDR3 runs to 17 residues. J gave up 0 bases and V 6 bases, and 9 bases lay outside the gene matches. In DNA form, the CDR3 reads TGTGCCAGCAGGCCGGGACAGGGATTTAGTAGCAATCAGCCCCAGCATTTT. Translating gives CASRPGQGFSSNQPQHF.

J is TRBJ2-1 and V is TRBV11-2; TRBD1 matches 9 bases. Losses at the gene ends were 1 base for V and 7 bases for J; bases not matched to a gene: 8. Looked up from germline, CDR1 is SGHAT and CDR2 is FQNNGV. The CDR3 covers 16 residues. CDR3 region: CASSLGTGGLRNEQFF. The CDR3 DNA reads as TGTGCCAGCAGCTTAGGAACAGGGGGCCTTCGTAATGAGCAGTTCTTC.

In this sample, this clonotype turned up a few times. This chain uses TRBV12-3 or TRBV12-4 with TRBJ1-1, with 9 bases identical to TRBD1. With 6 bases clipped from V and 11 bases from J, the junction kept 10 bases outside the gene matches. The length of the CDR3 is 13 residues. The CDR3 reads CASRNRDRVAAFF. CDR3 DNA: TGTGCCAGCAGGAACCGGGACAGGGTGGCGGCTTTCTTT.

The chain carries TRBV27 and TRBJ2-7; a weak D match, TRBD1 (6 bases). Germline V lookup: CDR1 MNHEY, CDR2 SMNVEV (reference sequence). Trimming took 5 bases from V and 0 from J, leaving 20 bases between them. The CDR3 runs to 17 residues. CDR3: CASSPQLETGGSYEQYF. CDR3 sequence (DNA): TGTGCCAGCAGTCCACAACTCGAGACAGGAGGCTCCTACGAGCAGTACTTC.

V usage is TRBV20-1 and J usage is TRBJ2-7, with unresolved D. The ends were cut back, 5 bases at V and 11 bases at J, with 16 bases in the middle. The CDR3 is 11 residues long. CDR1 and CDR2 (germline): DFQATT, SNEGSKA (reference sequence). CDR3 bases: TGCAGTGCTCAACTCCACCCCCCCGAGTACTTC. Translating it yields CSAQLHPPEYF.

The V call is TRBV3-1, the J call TRBJ2-2, with D hard to call. The germline V and J ends were trimmed by 2 bases and 4 bases, with 5 bases remaining between them. This CDR3 spans 13 amino acids. Germline V lookup: CDR1 LGHDT, CDR2 YNNKEL (reference sequence). The CDR3 loop reads CASSQISTGELFF. CDR3 DNA sequence: TGTGCCAGCAGCCAAATATCCACCGGGGAGCTGTTTTTT.